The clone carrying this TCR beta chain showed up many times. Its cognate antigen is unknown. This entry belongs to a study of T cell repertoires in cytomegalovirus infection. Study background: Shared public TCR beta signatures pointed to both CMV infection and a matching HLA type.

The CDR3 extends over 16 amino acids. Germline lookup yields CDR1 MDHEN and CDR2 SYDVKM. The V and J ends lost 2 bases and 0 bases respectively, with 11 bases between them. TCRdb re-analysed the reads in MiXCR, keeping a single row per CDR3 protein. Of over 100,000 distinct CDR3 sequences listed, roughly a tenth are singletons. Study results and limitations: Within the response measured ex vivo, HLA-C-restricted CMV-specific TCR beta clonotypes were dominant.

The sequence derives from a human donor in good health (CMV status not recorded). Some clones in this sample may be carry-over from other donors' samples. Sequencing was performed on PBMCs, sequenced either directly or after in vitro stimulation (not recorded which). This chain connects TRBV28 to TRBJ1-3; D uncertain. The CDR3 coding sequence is TGTGCCAGCAGTTTACTCGTCGGAAGCTCTGGAAACACCATATATTTT. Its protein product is CASSLLVGSSGNTIYF.